This T cell receptor beta chain was identified during a study of shared clonotypes between healthy human individuals. General study points: Estimated richness values were generally larger in naive subsets than in memory subsets.

This table comes from immunoSEQ multiplex PCR, and its TCRdb copy is limited to in-frame clones, with some not included. The table lists about 600,000 clones, 95% to 98% of them singletons. Naive CD8 cells lacked CD45RO and underwent positive selection for CCR7, leaving out terminally differentiated effector memory CD45RA+ cells. Every donor, a Caucasian adult, lived in Nashville, Tennessee. To note about this clone: Antigen: not known.

Sample: naive CD8+ T cells sorted from blood. This receptor was obtained from a young man in good health.

CDR3 in DNA: TGTGCCAGCAGCACCGGGACGCCAGCTAACTATGGCTACACCTTC. This sequence encodes CASSTGTPANYGYTF. The rearrangement uses TRBV5-5 and TRBJ1-2; perhaps TRBD1 as D (5 bases). Trimming shortened V by 4 bases and J by 0 bases, and 13 bases separated the two germline ends. The CDR3 spans 15 residues. The germline V gene has CDR1 SGHKS and CDR2 YYEKEE (reference sequence).